The clone carrying this T cell receptor (beta chain) has only a few counts. Indicated time point: patch test 2, 6 weeks after DPC sensitization. Indicated treatment: therapeutic diphenylcyclopropenone sensitization with weekly scalp DPC. The data are from a study of human T cells and chemical hapten exposure. Study in general: Weekly administration of diphenylcyclopropenone to the scalp of patients continued throughout the approximately 24-week study.

The CDR3 totals 14 residues. Trimming took off 3 bases at V and 3 bases at J, with 12 bases between the two ends. TCRdb analysed the RACE reads with MiXCR anew, one entry per CDR3 protein. The sample has a few hundred thousand distinct CDR3 sequences; about 6.3% are singletons. The rearrangement joins TRBV12-3 or TRBV12-4 to TRBJ2-7; D is possibly TRBD2 (7 bases). The specimen was whole blood, collected in connection with sensitization to the hapten diphenylcyclopropenone (DPC). The clonotype was recovered from a young woman with alopecia areata. Some clones in this sample may be carry-over from other donors' samples. CDR3 loop: CASSLGGPLYEQYF. CDR3 sequence (DNA): TGTGCCAGCAGTTTGGGGGGGCCCCTCTACGAGCAGTACTTC.